Each of the 14 T cell receptor beta chains below was sequenced from the same sample in a study of T and B cells in COVID-19 patients (dated by TCRdb to about 2020). TRB repertoires were amplified from roughly 250-500 ng of genomic DNA extracted from blood. The sequencer was an Illumina MiSeq. Multiplex PCR with BIOMED2 TRB-A/B primer pools was used to amplify the TRB rearrangements. The public sequencing data were trimmed at Q25 with fastp and processed into clonotypes with MiXCR by TCRdb, which kept only in-frame beta chains. Records with the same CDR3 protein are collapsed into one entry carrying the most frequent genes and DNA. The sample table records thousands of distinct CDR3 sequences; around 25% of these occur just once. Jointly, the top ten make up about 6.4% of the sample. The sequencing sample was made of blood. All receptors come from a human donor who had recovered from COVID-19.

This clonotype appeared many times. The chain links TRBV18 to TRBJ1-3; the D gene is possibly TRBD1 (6 bases). V was shortened by 8 bases and J by 1 base, with 12 bases between the two germline ends. Germline V gene lookup returns CDR1 KGHSH and CDR2 LQKENI. The CDR3 totals 14 residues. This chain's CDR3 is CASKQGLSGNTIYF. The CDR3 DNA sequence: TGTGCCAGCAAACAGGGCCTATCTGGAAACACCATATATTTT.

In its sample, this clonotype is large. The rearrangement links TRBV29-1 to TRBJ2-1, with 7 nucleotides matching TRBD2. V was pared by 3 bases and J by 9 bases, with 8 bases of the junction left unmatched. CDR3 length equals 13 residues. Germline CDR1 SQVTM, CDR2 ANQGSEA. The CDR3 DNA is TGCAGCGTTGATCGGGATAGCGGGTTTGAGCAGTTCTTC. Translation gives CSVDRDSGFEQFF.

This clonotype was seen ten or more times. This chain links TRBV5-5 with TRBJ1-1; no definite D call. Germline assignment: CDR1 SGHKS and CDR2 YYEKEE (reference sequence). Trimming took off 0 bases at V and 1 base at J, with 7 bases between the two ends. The CDR3 spans 14 residues. The CDR3: CASSLGGKNTEAFF. CDR3 bases: TGTGCCAGCAGCTTGGGGGGAAAGAACACTGAAGCTTTCTTT. The full variable domain, with the rest looked up from reference TRBV5-5 and TRBJ1-1, is DAGVTQSPTHLIKTRGQQVTLRCSPISGHKSVSWYQQVLGQGPQFIFQYYEKEERGRGNFPDRFSARQFPNYSSELNVNALLLGDSALYLCASSLGGKNTEAFFGQGTRLTVV.

This clonotype was detected only a few times. The chain employs TRBV10-2 and TRBJ1-2; D not certain. The CDR3 contains 13 residues. Germline V CDR1 and CDR2: WSHSY, SAAADI. V lost 0 bases, J lost 8 bases, and 10 bases lay in between. In DNA, the CDR3 is TGCGCCAGCAGTGAGTCGAGGGAGAGGGGCTACACCTTC. Amino acid sequence: CASSESRERGYTF.

In its sample, this clonotype is medium-sized. The V and J genes are TRBV13 and TRBJ2-1; D call uncertain. The germline V gene encodes CDR1 PRHDT and CDR2 FYEKMQ (reference sequence). Trimming removed 6 bases from V and 14 bases from J, with 20 bases in between. The CDR3 has 13 residues. Here the CDR3 reads CASRPTGPAPKFF. Written as DNA, the CDR3 is TGTGCCAGCAGGCCGACCGGGCCAGCTCCCAAGTTCTTC.

With regard to this clonotype: Germline and junction disagree at one end, which may indicate a read error. The rearrangement uses TRBV19 and TRBJ2-3, with D possibly matching TRBD2 (7 bases). The CDR3 covers 15 residues. Germline V CDR1 and CDR2: LNHDA, SQIVND (reference sequence). The CDR3: CATMGGAILADTQYF. The DNA for the CDR3 is TGTGCCACCATGGGGGGGGCAATCCTTGCAGACACGCAGTATTTT.

This clonotype is medium-sized (0.01 to 0.1%) in the sample. The V gene is TRBV6-1, the J gene TRBJ1-6, with 9 bases identical to TRBD1. Germline lookup yields CDR1 MNHNS and CDR2 SASEGT. The CDR3 has 14 amino acids. Germline trimming cut 5 bases from V and 10 bases from J; bases unmatched to any gene: 6. This CDR3 reads CASSPGTGWSPLHF. CDR3 nucleotide sequence: TGTGCCAGCAGTCCCGGGACAGGGTGGTCACCCCTCCACTTT.

This clonotype was recorded a few times. This chain joins TRBV20-1 and TRBJ2-1; 12 nucleotides align to TRBD2. The CDR3 is 15 residues long. Losses at the gene ends were 2 bases for V and 8 bases for J; bases not matched to a gene: 7. The germline gives CDR1 DFQATT, CDR2 SNEGSKA (reference sequence). The CDR3 loop is CSARQIRLAGDEQFF. CDR3 DNA sequence: TGCAGTGCTAGACAAATCCGACTAGCGGGAGATGAGCAGTTCTTC.

This chain joins TRBV5-1 and TRBJ2-1, with D possibly matching TRBD1 (6 bases). Trimming stripped 0 bases from V and 5 bases from J, with 15 bases between. CDR1 and CDR2 (germline): SGHRS, YFSETQ. This CDR3 is built from 16 residues. CDR3 sequence reads: CASSLEGRGGDNEQFF. Here the CDR3 DNA reads TGCGCCAGCAGCTTGGAGGGCAGGGGCGGTGACAATGAGCAGTTCTTC.

The chain carries TRBV18 and TRBJ1-5; a weak D match, TRBD1 (6 bases). CDR1 KGHSH and CDR2 LQKENI come from the germline V gene. CDR3 length equals 18 residues. V lost 1 base to trimming and J lost 0 bases, with 16 bases between them. DNA for the CDR3: TGTGCCAGCTCACCACTTCGTTGGGGGGCGGGTAGCAATCAGCCCCAGCATTTT. Its translation: CASSPLRWGAGSNQPQHF.

This clonotype was counted many times. The chain has TRBV6-2 or TRBV6-3 and TRBJ2-1, with D unclear. The germline gives CDR1 MNHEY, CDR2 SVGEGT. V dropped 3 bases and J dropped 0 bases, with 9 bases sitting between them. This CDR3 has 15 residues. CDR3 nucleotides: TGTGCCAGCAGTTATTCAGGTTTCTCCTACAATGAGCAGTTCTTC. It specifies CASSYSGFSYNEQFF.

This clonotype is categorized as medium-sized (0.01 to 0.1%). This chain links TRBV5-4 with TRBJ2-7; D is perhaps TRBD2 (5 bases). With 4 bases removed from V and 5 bases from J, the gap between germline ends came to 7 bases. The CDR3 totals 11 residues. CDR1 and CDR2 from the germline V gene are SGHNT and YYREEE (reference sequence). The CDR3 reads CASSISDEQYF. The CDR3 DNA reads as TGTGCCAGCAGCATTAGCGACGAGCAGTACTTC.

V is TRBV11-2 and J is TRBJ2-3; 8 bases agree with TRBD1. The trim removed 1 base at V and 3 bases at J, leaving 9 bases unmatched. The CDR3 consists of 17 residues. Germline values: CDR1 SGHAT, CDR2 FQNNGV. The CDR3 DNA is TGTGCCAGCAGCTTAGGCGCCGCAGGGGGCCGAACAGATACGCAGTATTTT. Translated: CASSLGAAGGRTDTQYF.

This chain links TRBV27 with TRBJ1-5; D unclear. Germline CDR1 is MNHEY and CDR2 is SMNVEV (reference sequence). Trimming took 6 bases from V and 0 from J, leaving 3 bases between them. The CDR3 contains 12 residues. CDR3 sequence (DNA): TGTGCCAGCAGATATAGCAATCAGCCCCAGCATTTT. This translates into CASRYSNQPQHF.